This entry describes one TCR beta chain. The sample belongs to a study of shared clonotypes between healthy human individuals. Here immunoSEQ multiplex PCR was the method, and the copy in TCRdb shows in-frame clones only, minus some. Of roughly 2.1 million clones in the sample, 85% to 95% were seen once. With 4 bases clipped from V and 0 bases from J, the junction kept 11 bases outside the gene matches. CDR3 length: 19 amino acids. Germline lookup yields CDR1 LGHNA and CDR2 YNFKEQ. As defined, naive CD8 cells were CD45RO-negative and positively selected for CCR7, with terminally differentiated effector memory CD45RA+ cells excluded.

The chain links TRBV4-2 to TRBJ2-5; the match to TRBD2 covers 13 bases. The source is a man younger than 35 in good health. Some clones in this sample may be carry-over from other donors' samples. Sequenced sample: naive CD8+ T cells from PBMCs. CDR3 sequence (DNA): TGTGCCAGCAGCCCCACTAGGATACTAGCGGGAGGGTACCAAGAGACCCAGTACTTC. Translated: CASSPTRILAGGYQETQYF.